This T cell receptor (beta chain) emerged from a study of blood T cell repertoires in COVID-19. Study details: Acute and convalescent COVID-19 specimens originated in the United States, Italy and Spain. Sources were T cells, B-cell-depleted T cells, or PBMCs; the material itself was cDNA or gDNA.

In the authors' workflow: Nucleated cell number was recorded as an estimate derived from reference gene primer amplification. Only in-frame clones appear in the TCRdb table, and some are missing; sequencing was by immunoSEQ multiplex PCR. From that table come the V and J calls and clone size; the DNA was used to work out D and trimming. Here the sample spans some 90,000 clones, about 84% being singletons. Germline V gene data show CDR1 as MNHEY and CDR2 as SVGAGI. The J segment lost 10 bases and the V segment lost 2 bases, leaving 2 bases of the junction unmatched. The CDR3 length is 13 residues. The origin of this receptor is a man aged 55 to 70 with acute or convalescent COVID-19. The chain couples TRBV6-5 to TRBJ1-6, with 7 bases identical to TRBD1. The sequencing sample was made of peripheral blood. The CDR3 bases are TGTGCCAGCAGTTACAGGGGGCTCTCACCCCTCCACTTT. The encoded protein is CASSYRGLSPLHF.